This TCR beta chain is drawn from a study of T cells in tumors after PD-1 blockade. Study-wide background: Either cemiplimab 350 mg every 2 weeks or pembrolizumab 200 mg every 3 weeks was given. Daily vismodegib 150 mg continued in a subset of anti-PD-1-treated patients. Tumor samples averaged approximately 24,000 templates (range about 500-99,264) and some 6,000 unique clonotypes.

V was cut by 3 bases and J by 1 base, with 11 bases left in between. Germline CDR1 reads SGHNT; CDR2 reads YYREEE (reference sequence). This CDR3 has 14 residues. A remark on this clone: Its target is unknown.

TCRdb's copy holds only in-frame clones and misses some; the assay was immunoSEQ multiplex PCR. The sample records over 10,000 clones, 63% being singletons. Study-level points and caveats: Only pre- versus post-treatment comparisons showed clonal replacement.

The starting material was tumor tissue, obtained before anti-PD-1 treatment. This sequence was found in a human donor with basal cell carcinoma. The chain couples TRBV5-4 to TRBJ2-7; a possible D gene is TRBD2 (5 bases). The CDR3 sequence: CASSSEVGSYEQYF. CDR3 nucleotides: TGTGCCAGCAGCTCGGAGGTCGGTTCCTACGAGCAGTACTTC.